This T cell receptor (beta chain) was recorded in a study of cytomegalovirus exposure and HLA in healthy donors. TCRdb keeps only in-frame clones here, not all; method: immunoSEQ multiplex PCR. Found here are 130,000 or so clones, around 92% of them singletons; the top ten hold around 3.4%. This CDR3 spans 15 amino acids. The germline CDR1 and CDR2 sequences are SSHAT and FNYEAQ (reference sequence). The V gene lost 5 bases and the J gene lost 5 bases, with 16 bases spanning the gap. Study results and caveats: The tendency of first-cohort TCR clusters to co-occur in the 120 or so validation repertoires was the finding of a later analysis. High specificity and sensitivity for cytomegalovirus status were reported for the classifier.

Comments on this clone: Its specificity is unknown.

The clonotype comes from a man aged 30 to 39 in good health and CMV-seronegative. Sequencing used PBMCs. The V and J genes are TRBV7-7 and TRBJ2-1, with D perhaps TRBD1 (7 bases). The CDR3 nucleotides read TGTGCCAGCAGCCTCGGGGGACAGTCTCACAATGAGCAGTTCTTC. Its protein product is CASSLGGQSHNEQFF.